This entry lists 30 T cell receptor beta chains sequenced from one sample in a study of T cell responses to AZD1222 COVID-19 vaccine. Repertoires were generated with immunoSEQ multiplex PCR, while TCRdb's copy carries only in-frame clones and drops some. The top ten clones hold approximately 4.7% of a sample with under 150,000 clones, more than 90% of them seen once. The starting material was peripheral blood, obtained on day 0 of AZD1222 vaccination. The receptors stem from an adult in good health.

Only one count was recorded for this clone. The chain has TRBV6-5 and TRBJ2-1; D not resolved. Germline assignment: CDR1 MNHEY and CDR2 SVGAGI. The CDR3 extends over 14 amino acids. Between the trimmed V and J ends, which lost 5 bases and 4 bases, there was a span of 12 bases. This CDR3 is CASSNLVSYNEQFF. In nucleotides, the CDR3 is TGTGCCAGCAGTAATTTAGTCTCGTACAATGAGCAGTTCTTC.

The rearrangement joins TRBV7-8 to TRBJ2-3; D ambiguous. The ends were cut back, 6 bases at V and 2 bases at J, with 12 bases in the middle. Germline values: CDR1 SGHVS, CDR2 FQNEAQ. This CDR3 has 14 amino acids. CDR3 DNA sequence: TGTGCCAGCAGTGTGGGGTTGAACACAGATACGCAGTATTTT. Translating it yields CASSVGLNTDTQYF.

The chain carries TRBV2 and TRBJ1-1, with D unclear. V lost 6 bases and J lost 3, with 11 bases in between. CDR3 size: 13 residues. CDR1 and CDR2 from the germline V gene are SNHLY and FYNNEI. This chain's CDR3 is CASSKDGYTEAFF. CDR3 nucleotides: TGTGCCAGCAGCAAGGACGGATACACTGAAGCTTTCTTT.

The V call is TRBV6-5, the J call TRBJ2-3; possibly TRBD1 or TRBD2 for D (5 bases each). Trimming took off 2 bases at V and 2 bases at J, with 11 bases between the two ends. CDR1 is MNHEY, CDR2 SVGAGI, per germline. The CDR3 length is 15 residues. The CDR3 protein is CASSYLGTYTDTQYF. CDR3 coding DNA: TGTGCCAGCAGTTACCTAGGGACCTACACAGATACGCAGTATTTT.

V usage is TRBV5-1 and J usage is TRBJ2-7, with 10 bases lining up with TRBD1. V shed 6 bases and J 4 bases; nucleotides not matched to a gene: 13. The CDR3 loop spans 16 amino acids. Germline-derived CDR1 and CDR2 are SGHRS and YFSETQ. CDR3 residues: CASNSPRDRGTYEQYF. The CDR3 DNA reads as TGCGCCAGCAACTCACCCCGGGACAGGGGAACGTACGAGCAGTACTTC.

This rearrangement joins TRBV27 to TRBJ1-4; TRBD1 is a possible D gene (6 bases). CDR1 and CDR2 from the germline V gene are MNHEY and SMNVEV (reference sequence). Deletions cut 0 bases from V and 0 bases from J, with 14 bases between. The CDR3 extends over 18 amino acids. CDR3 in DNA: TGTGCCAGCAGTTTATCCCCACCGGACAGTGCAACTAATGAAAAACTGTTTTTT. It encodes CASSLSPPDSATNEKLFF.

A word on this clone: A read error may produce the germline difference seen at one junction end. The chain combines TRBV7-7 with TRBJ1-1, with D perhaps matching TRBD1 (5 bases). CDR3 size: 13 residues. Germline values: CDR1 SSHAT, CDR2 FNYEAQ (reference sequence). The CDR3 nucleotides read TGTGCTAGCAGCTTACAGGAGAACACTGAAGCTTTCTTT. It is translated as CASSLQENTEAFF.

This chain links TRBV7-2 with TRBJ2-5, with 7 bases matching TRBD1. From germline, CDR1 is SGHTA and CDR2 FQGNSA. The CDR3 sequence is 15 residues long. Trimming cost V 1 base and J 5 bases; bases outside gene matches: 7. The CDR3 region is CASSLVTGVVETQYF. CDR3 DNA sequence: TGTGCCAGCAGCTTAGTTACAGGGGTTGTGGAGACCCAGTACTTC. The whole variable domain, remainder taken from reference TRBV7-2 and TRBJ2-5, is GAGVSQSPSNKVTEKGKDVELRCDPISGHTALYWYRQSLGQGLEFLIYFQGNSAPDKSGLPSDRFSAERTGGSVSTLTIQRTQQEDSAVYLCASSLVTGVVETQYFGPGTRLLVL.

The V gene is TRBV7-2, the J gene TRBJ2-1; D perhaps matches TRBD2 (5 bases). Per germline, CDR1 SGHTA and CDR2 FQGNSA. Trimming left V 1 base short and J 4 bases short, with 11 bases between. This CDR3 is 15 amino acids long. This chain's CDR3 is CASSLGAAEYNEQFF. In DNA, the CDR3 is TGTGCCAGCAGCTTAGGAGCAGCGGAGTACAATGAGCAGTTCTTC. Full variable domain (missing parts from reference TRBV7-2 and TRBJ2-1): GAGVSQSPSNKVTEKGKDVELRCDPISGHTALYWYRQSLGQGLEFLIYFQGNSAPDKSGLPSDRFSAERTGGSVSTLTIQRTQQEDSAVYLCASSLGAAEYNEQFFGPGTRLTVL.

The chain couples TRBV28 to TRBJ2-3; weak D call: TRBD2 (6 bases). V gave up 3 bases and J gave up 2 bases, with 9 bases separating them. CDR3 length: 14 amino acids. CDR1 and CDR2 from the germline V gene are MDHEN and SYDVKM. This CDR3 reads CASSFAGNTDTQYF. The CDR3 DNA sequence: TGTGCCAGCAGTTTTGCGGGGAACACAGATACGCAGTATTTT.

The chain carries TRBV10-1 and TRBJ1-1; no definite D call. CDR3 length equals 13 residues. CDR1 and CDR2 from the germline V gene are WNHNN and SYGVQD (reference sequence). The V end lost 2 bases, the J end lost 5 bases, and 9 bases lay between the germline ends. The CDR3 nucleotides read TGCGCCAGCAGTGAGAACCCCCAGACTGAAGCTTTCTTT. This codes for CASSENPQTEAFF.

The rearrangement joins TRBV7-2 to TRBJ2-1; 9 bases map to TRBD2. The ends lost 2 bases at V and 9 bases at J; junction bases unmatched: 11. The CDR3 sequence is 16 residues long. CDR1 and CDR2 (germline): SGHTA, FQGNSA. The CDR3 coding sequence is TGTGCCAGCAGCTTATCTCTTGCGGGAGGGCCCGGTGAGCAGTTCTTC. It codes for CASSLSLAGGPGEQFF.

The chain uses TRBV7-8 and TRBJ1-6; D is unclear. V lost 5 bases to trimming and J lost 6 bases, with 11 bases between them. CDR1 SGHVS and CDR2 FQNEAQ come from the germline V gene. CDR3 length equals 14 residues. The CDR3 DNA sequence: TGTGCCAGCAGCCCGCGGGCCGGTAATTCACCCCTCCACTTT. This codes for CASSPRAGNSPLHF. The whole variable domain, remainder taken from reference TRBV7-8 and TRBJ1-6, is GAGVSQSPRYKVAKRGQDVALRCDPISGHVSLFWYQQALGQGPEFLTYFQNEAQLDKSGLPSDRFFAERPEGSVSTLKIQRTQQEDSAVYLCASSPRAGNSPLHFGNGTRLTVT.

The CDR3 DNA reads as TGTGCCAGCAGCGTAGGTCTCTCCGGGGAGCTGTTTTTT. Translating gives CASSVGLSGELFF. The J gene is TRBJ2-2, the V gene TRBV9; D remains unclear. The CDR3 has 13 amino acids. CDR1 is SGDLS and CDR2 is YYNGEE in the germline V gene. V was pared by 0 bases and J by 6 bases, with 6 bases between.

V usage is TRBV7-9 and J usage is TRBJ1-5, with TRBD1 matching over 7 bases. The CDR3 sequence is 16 residues long. Looked up from germline, CDR1 is SEHNR and CDR2 is FQNEAQ (reference sequence). With V trimmed by 3 bases and J by 2 bases, 7 bases remained unmatched. CDR3 region: CASSFSGTERNQPQHF. DNA for the CDR3: TGTGCCAGCAGCTTCTCCGGGACAGAACGCAATCAGCCCCAGCATTTT.

This clone is a singleton in its sample. The chain combines TRBV7-9 with TRBJ1-3; D remains ambiguous. Germline CDR1 reads SEHNR; CDR2 reads FQNEAQ (reference sequence). Between the trimmed V and J ends, which lost 7 bases and 0 bases, there was a span of 13 bases. The CDR3 covers 15 residues. The CDR3 DNA follows: TGTGCCAGCACCGCGGAAGGGAGCTCTGGAAACACCATATATTTT. Encoded protein: CASTAEGSSGNTIYF.

The CDR3, as DNA: TGTGCCAGCAGTTTAGCCGGGACCGAGCAGTTCTTC. It is translated as CASSLAGTEQFF. J is TRBJ2-1 and V is TRBV12-3 or TRBV12-4; D possibly matches TRBD1 or TRBD2 (5 bases each). This CDR3 has 12 amino acids. Trimming took off 0 bases at V and 10 bases at J, with 7 bases between the two ends.

V gene TRBV29-1 combines with J gene TRBJ1-2; 10 nucleotides align to TRBD1. V was pared by 4 bases and J by 5 bases, with 7 bases of the junction left unmatched. The germline V gene has CDR1 SQVTM and CDR2 ANQGSEA. This CDR3 is 14 amino acids long. The CDR3 region is CSVGGQGFRYGYTF. For the CDR3, the DNA is TGCAGCGTTGGGGGACAGGGGTTTCGGTATGGCTACACCTTC.

The chain has TRBV4-1 and TRBJ2-7; 14 nucleotides line up with TRBD2. The germline CDR1 and CDR2 sequences are MGHRA and YSYEKL. The CDR3 loop spans 21 amino acids. V shed 3 bases and J 0 bases; nucleotides not matched to a gene: 16. CDR3 protein: CASSHLLPGTSGSHTSYEQYF. The CDR3 DNA is TGCGCCAGCAGCCACCTTCTACCCGGGACTAGCGGGAGTCATACCTCCTACGAGCAGTACTTC.

The chain couples TRBV4-1 to TRBJ1-2, with 10 bases lining up with TRBD1. CDR3 size: 17 residues. Germline-derived CDR1 and CDR2 are MGHRA and YSYEKL. V was pared by 1 base and J by 7 bases, with 12 bases of the junction left unmatched. The CDR3, as DNA: TGCGCCAGCAGCCAAGGGATGACAGGGGGCCCCCCTAGTGGCTACACCTTC. It codes for CASSQGMTGGPPSGYTF.

A remark on this clone: The same CDR3 can be traced to other DNA sequences in this sample. Here the CDR3 DNA reads TGTGCCAGCAGCTTGGACAGAGGCAATCAGCCCCAGCATTTT. Translation gives CASSLDRGNQPQHF. The V call is TRBV7-2, the J call TRBJ1-5; maybe TRBD1 (6 bases). CDR1 is SGHTA, CDR2 FQGNSA, per germline. Trimming took 3 bases from V and 2 from J, leaving 8 bases between them. The CDR3 runs to 14 residues.

This clone has more than one count but fewer than ten. The chain joins TRBV7-2 to TRBJ2-7, with 9 bases that match TRBD1. Germline-derived CDR1 and CDR2 are SGHTA and FQGNSA. V was pared by 2 bases and J by 3 bases, with 8 bases of the junction left unmatched. The CDR3 extends over 16 amino acids. The CDR3 nucleotides are TGTGCCAGCAGCTTATCCTACGGACAGGGGAGCTACGAGCAGTACTTC. Translated, it gives CASSLSYGQGSYEQYF.

V is TRBV24-1 and J is TRBJ2-1; TRBD2 agrees at 9 bases. The CDR3 extends over 23 amino acids. V lost 3 bases to trimming and J lost 0 bases; unmatched junction nucleotides: 23. Germline CDR1 reads KGHDR; CDR2 reads SFDVKD. In nucleotides, the CDR3 is TGTGCCACCAGTGATGGGGGGGGGCGAAAGCCTGCTAGCGGGACCCCCTCCTACAATGAGCAGTTCTTC. Protein sequence: CATSDGGGRKPASGTPSYNEQFF.

V and J are TRBV20-1 and TRBJ2-1; D is perhaps TRBD2 (5 bases). Deletions cut 3 bases from V and 8 bases from J, with 8 bases between. There are 11 residues in the CDR3. Germline V CDR1 and CDR2: DFQATT, SNEGSKA (reference sequence). CDR3 coding DNA: TGCAGTGCTAGTCAGAGGGATGAGCAGTTCTTC. Translated, it gives CSASQRDEQFF.

This clone was counted between two and nine times. The V call is TRBV15, the J call TRBJ1-2; 8 bases align to TRBD1. Germline loops: CDR1 LNHNV, CDR2 YYDKDF (reference sequence). The J segment lost 5 bases and the V segment lost 0 bases, leaving 5 bases of the junction unmatched. The CDR3 has 15 residues. The CDR3 DNA reads as TGTGCCACCAGCAGAGATCAGGGGGCGTCTTATGGCTACACCTTC. Amino acid sequence: CATSRDQGASYGYTF. The full variable domain, rest sourced from reference TRBV15 and TRBJ1-2, is DAMVIQNPRYQVTQFGKPVTLSCSQTLNHNVMYWYQQKSSQAPKLLFHYYDKDFNNEADTPDNFQSRRPNTSFCFLDIRSPGLGDTAMYLCATSRDQGASYGYTFGSGTRLTVV.

V is TRBV10-2 and J is TRBJ2-7; D perhaps matches TRBD2 (6 bases). Trimming took 6 bases from V and 2 from J, leaving 17 bases between them. Per the germline V gene, CDR1 is WSHSY and CDR2 is SAAADI. The CDR3 length is 15 residues. The CDR3 DNA follows: TGCGCCAGCAGCGACGACCGGGACTCTACCTACGAGCAGTACTTC. Translation: CASSDDRDSTYEQYF.

This clone appeared a few times. V is TRBV6-4 and J is TRBJ1-5, with D possibly TRBD1 on 6 matching bases. The germline V gene encodes CDR1 MRHNA and CDR2 SNTAGT. The CDR3 spans 14 residues. V was pared by 4 bases and J by 7 bases, with 14 bases between. CDR3: CASSVDSFKQPQHF. In nucleotides, the CDR3 is TGTGCCAGCAGTGTGGACAGCTTCAAACAGCCCCAGCATTTT.

The V call is TRBV6-2 or TRBV6-3, the J call TRBJ1-1; 9 nucleotides line up with TRBD1. This CDR3 region has 16 residues. The V segment lost 4 bases and the J segment 4 bases; nucleotides outside the gene matches: 10. Germline V gene data show CDR1 as MNHEY and CDR2 as SVGEGT. The CDR3 here is CASSLDRGTEGTEAFF. Here the CDR3 DNA reads TGTGCCAGCAGTTTAGACAGGGGGACAGAGGGCACTGAAGCTTTCTTT.

In its sample, this clone was seen once. The chain combines TRBV20-1 with TRBJ1-4, with D hard to call. The CDR3 is 11 amino acids. Germline V gene data show CDR1 as DFQATT and CDR2 as SNEGSKA (reference sequence). Trimming took 6 bases from V and 4 from J, leaving 6 bases between them. CDR3 nucleotides: TGCAGTGCGAGGTTTAATGAAAAACTGTTTTTT. It codes for CSARFNEKLFF.

V gene TRBV20-1 combines with J gene TRBJ2-1; D gene unclear. This CDR3 is 10 amino acids long. With 4 bases removed from V and 5 bases from J, the gap between germline ends came to 3 bases. Germline CDR1 and CDR2: DFQATT and SNEGSKA (reference sequence). The CDR3 sequence is CSATNNEQFF. The CDR3 DNA follows: TGCAGTGCTACAAACAATGAGCAGTTCTTC.